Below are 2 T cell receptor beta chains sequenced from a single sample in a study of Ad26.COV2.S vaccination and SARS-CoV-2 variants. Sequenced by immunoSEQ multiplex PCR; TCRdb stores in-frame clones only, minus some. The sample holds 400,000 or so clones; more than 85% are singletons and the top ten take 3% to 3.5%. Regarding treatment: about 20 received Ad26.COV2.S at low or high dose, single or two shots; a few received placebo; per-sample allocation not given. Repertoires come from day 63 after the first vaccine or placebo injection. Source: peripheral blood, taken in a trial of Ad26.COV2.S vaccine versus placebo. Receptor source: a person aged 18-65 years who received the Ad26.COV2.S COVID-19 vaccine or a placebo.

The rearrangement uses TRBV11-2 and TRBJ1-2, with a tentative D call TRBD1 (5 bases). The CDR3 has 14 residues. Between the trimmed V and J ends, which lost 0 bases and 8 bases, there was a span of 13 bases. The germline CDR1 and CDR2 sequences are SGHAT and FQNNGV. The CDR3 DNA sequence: TGTGCCAGCAGCTTAGATCAGGGCGGAGTGGGCTACACCTTC. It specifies CASSLDQGGVGYTF.

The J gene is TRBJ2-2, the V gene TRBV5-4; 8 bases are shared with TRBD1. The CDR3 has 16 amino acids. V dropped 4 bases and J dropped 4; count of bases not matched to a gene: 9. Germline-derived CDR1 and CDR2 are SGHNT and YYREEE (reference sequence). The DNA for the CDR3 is TGTGCCAGCAGCCAAGGACAGGGTGTCGGCACCGGGGAGCTGTTTTTT. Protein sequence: CASSQGQGVGTGELFF.